This T cell receptor (beta chain) was sequenced during a study of cytomegalovirus exposure and HLA in healthy donors. Whole-study findings and limits: Later on, an analysis found that several of the most significant clusters appeared to be linked to common viral pathogens, which included parvovirus B19. Later analysis revealed greater clonal expansion in HLA-associated TCR beta chains than in equally common others. Rarity characterized most TCR sequences, yet some public TCRs appeared in many donors.

V gave up 7 bases and J gave up 6 bases; unmatched junction bases: 11. Per the germline V gene, CDR1 is SGHTA and CDR2 is FQGNSA. The CDR3 has 15 residues. PCR used 60 Vbeta primers and 13 Jbeta primers. TCRdb's copy holds only in-frame clones and misses some; the assay was immunoSEQ multiplex PCR. Of 99,000 or so clones listed, just over 75% are singletons. As to this clone: Its matching antigen is unknown.

The receptor comes from a middle-aged man in good health and CMV-seropositive. The chain is built from TRBV7-2 and TRBJ2-1, with 8 bases matching TRBD2. Sequencing was carried out using PBMCs. DNA of the CDR3: TGTGCCAGCATCGACCCGGGACTAGTCGGCAATGAGCAGTTCTTC. Translation: CASIDPGLVGNEQFF.